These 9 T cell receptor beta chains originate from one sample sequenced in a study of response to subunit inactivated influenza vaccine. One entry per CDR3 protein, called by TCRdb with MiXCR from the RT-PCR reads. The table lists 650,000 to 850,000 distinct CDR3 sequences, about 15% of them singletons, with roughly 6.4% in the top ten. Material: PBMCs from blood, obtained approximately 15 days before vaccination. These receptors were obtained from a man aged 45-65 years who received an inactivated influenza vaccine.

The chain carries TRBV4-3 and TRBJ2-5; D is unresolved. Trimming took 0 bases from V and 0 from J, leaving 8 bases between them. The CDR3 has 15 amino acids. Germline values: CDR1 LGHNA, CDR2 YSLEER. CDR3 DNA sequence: TGCGCCAGCAGCCAAGATCTCGGTAACCAAGAGACCCAGTACTTC. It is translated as CASSQDLGNQETQYF.

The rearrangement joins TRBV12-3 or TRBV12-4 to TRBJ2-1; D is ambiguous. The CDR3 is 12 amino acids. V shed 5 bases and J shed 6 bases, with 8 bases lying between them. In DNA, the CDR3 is TGTGCCAGCAGTCCCCCGGCCAATGAGCAGTTCTTC. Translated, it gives CASSPPANEQFF.

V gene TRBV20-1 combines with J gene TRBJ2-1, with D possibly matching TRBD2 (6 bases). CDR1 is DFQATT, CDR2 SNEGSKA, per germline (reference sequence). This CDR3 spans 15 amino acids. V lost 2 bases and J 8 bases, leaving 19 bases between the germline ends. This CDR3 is CSARRGSGGYHEQFF. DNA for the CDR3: TGCAGTGCTAGACGGGGGTCCGGAGGATACCATGAGCAGTTCTTC.

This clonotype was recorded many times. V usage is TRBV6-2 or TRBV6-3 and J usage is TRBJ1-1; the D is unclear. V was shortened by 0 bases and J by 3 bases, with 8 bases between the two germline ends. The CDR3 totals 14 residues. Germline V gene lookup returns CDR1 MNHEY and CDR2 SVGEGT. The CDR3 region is CASSYSELYTEAFF. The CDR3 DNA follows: TGTGCCAGCAGTTACTCGGAACTGTACACTGAAGCTTTCTTT.

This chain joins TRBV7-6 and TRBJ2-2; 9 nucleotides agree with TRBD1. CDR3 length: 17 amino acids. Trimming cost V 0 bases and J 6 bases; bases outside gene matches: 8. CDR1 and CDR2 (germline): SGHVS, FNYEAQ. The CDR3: CASSLAAGTGSAGELFF. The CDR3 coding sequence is TGTGCCAGCAGCTTAGCCGCGGGGACAGGGTCGGCCGGGGAGCTGTTTTTT. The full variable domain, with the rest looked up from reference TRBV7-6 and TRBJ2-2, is GAGVSQSPRYKVTKRGQDVALRCDPISGHVSLYWYRQALGQGPEFLTYFNYEAQQDKSGLPNDRFSAERPEGSISTLTIQRTEQRDSAMYRCASSLAAGTGSAGELFFGEGSRLTVL.

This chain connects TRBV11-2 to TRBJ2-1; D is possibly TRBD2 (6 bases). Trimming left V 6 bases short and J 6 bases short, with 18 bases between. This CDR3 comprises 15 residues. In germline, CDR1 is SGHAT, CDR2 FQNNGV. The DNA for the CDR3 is TGTGCCAGCAGAACGGGACTCCAGAGGGGCAATGAGCAGTTCTTC. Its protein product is CASRTGLQRGNEQFF.

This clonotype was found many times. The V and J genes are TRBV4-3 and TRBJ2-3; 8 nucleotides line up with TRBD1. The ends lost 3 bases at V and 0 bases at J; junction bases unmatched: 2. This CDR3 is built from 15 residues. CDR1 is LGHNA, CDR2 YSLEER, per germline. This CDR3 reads CASSQGTGSTDTQYF. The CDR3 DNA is TGCGCCAGCAGCCAGGGGACAGGTAGCACAGATACGCAGTATTTT.

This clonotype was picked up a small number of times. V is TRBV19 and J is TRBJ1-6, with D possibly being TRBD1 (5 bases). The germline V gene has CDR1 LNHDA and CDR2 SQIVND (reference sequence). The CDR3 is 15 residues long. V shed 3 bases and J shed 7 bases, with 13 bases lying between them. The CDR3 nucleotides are TGTGCCAGTAGTATTAAAGGGACGGCAAATTCACCCCTCCACTTT. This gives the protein CASSIKGTANSPLHF.

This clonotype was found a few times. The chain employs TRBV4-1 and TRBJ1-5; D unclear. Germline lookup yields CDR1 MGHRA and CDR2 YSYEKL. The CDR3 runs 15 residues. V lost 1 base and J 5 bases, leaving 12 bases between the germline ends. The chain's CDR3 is CASSQVNSLYQPQHF. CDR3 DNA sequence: TGCGCCAGCAGCCAAGTCAACAGCCTATATCAGCCCCAGCATTTT.